This entry lists 29 T cell receptor beta chains sequenced from one sample in a study of blood T cell repertoires in COVID-19. Assay used: immunoSEQ multiplex PCR; TCRdb lists only in-frame clones, some missing. The data hold 130,000 or so clones, with about 86% observed a single time. Sequenced input: peripheral blood. These receptors all come from a woman in her forties or fifties who had recovered from COVID-19.

The chain combines TRBV28 with TRBJ1-6; the D gene is possibly TRBD1 (6 bases). This CDR3 region has 16 residues. Deletions cut 7 bases from V and 0 bases from J, with 13 bases between. Germline V CDR1 and CDR2: MDHEN, SYDVKM. CDR3 residues: CASTAGGHSYNSPLHF. The CDR3 region has the DNA TGTGCCAGCACCGCGGGGGGGCACTCCTATAATTCACCCCTCCACTTT.

V is TRBV28 and J is TRBJ2-7; a weak D match, TRBD2 (5 bases). The CDR3 contains 13 residues. In germline, CDR1 is MDHEN, CDR2 SYDVKM. Trimming removed 4 bases from V and 4 bases from J, with 11 bases in between. This CDR3 is CASSSPGKYEQYF. CDR3 coding DNA: TGTGCCAGCAGTTCTCCGGGGAAATACGAGCAGTACTTC.

This sequence joins TRBV19 and TRBJ2-5; 7 bases are a match to TRBD2. CDR3 length: 13 amino acids. CDR1 LNHDA and CDR2 SQIVND come from the germline V gene (reference sequence). J lost 7 bases, V lost 3 bases, and 5 bases had no gene match. CDR3 in amino acids: CASSMEGRGTQYF. CDR3 in DNA: TGTGCCAGTAGTATGGAAGGGAGGGGGACCCAGTACTTC.

The chain uses TRBV7-9 and TRBJ1-2; 7 bases map to TRBD1. The CDR3 has 14 residues. V gave up 8 bases and J gave up 4 bases; unmatched junction bases: 10. Germline assignment: CDR1 SEHNR and CDR2 FQNEAQ (reference sequence). The CDR3 DNA reads as TGTGCCAGCGGAGTAGGGGGCCCCCCCTATGGCTACACCTTC. The encoded protein is CASGVGGPPYGYTF.

This clone showed up just a few times. The rearrangement links TRBV5-4 to TRBJ1-2; 8 bases agree with TRBD1. This CDR3 region has 13 residues. With 6 bases clipped from V and 4 bases from J, the junction kept 5 bases outside the gene matches. Germline V gene data show CDR1 as SGHNT and CDR2 as YYREEE (reference sequence). In DNA, the CDR3 is TGTGCCAGCACCATACAGGGGGGCTATGGCTACACCTTC. It yields the protein CASTIQGGYGYTF.

J is TRBJ2-1 and V is TRBV7-9; 12 bases map to TRBD2. The CDR3 length is 19 residues. V gave up 1 base and J gave up 3 bases; unmatched junction bases: 10. Germline V gene sequence: CDR1 SEHNR, CDR2 FQNEAQ (reference sequence). The CDR3: CASSLGGSSGRALYNEQFF. The CDR3 DNA is TGTGCCAGCAGCTTAGGCGGGTCTAGCGGGAGGGCACTCTACAATGAGCAGTTCTTC.

The rearrangement links TRBV6-2 or TRBV6-3 to TRBJ2-3, with TRBD1 matching over 8 bases. CDR1 and CDR2 (germline): MNHEY, SVGEGT. The CDR3 covers 15 residues. V gave up 1 base and J gave up 0 bases; unmatched junction bases: 0. CDR3 in amino acids: CASSYWTGSTDTQYF. The CDR3 nucleotides are TGTGCCAGCAGTTACTGGACAGGGAGCACAGATACGCAGTATTTT.

This chain uses TRBV19 with TRBJ2-6, with TRBD1 identical over 8 bases. CDR1 and CDR2 (germline): LNHDA, SQIVND (reference sequence). V lost 3 bases to trimming and J lost 4 bases; unmatched junction nucleotides: 8. This CDR3 has 17 amino acids. CDR3 amino acids: CASSIRQGISGANVLTF. The CDR3 DNA sequence: TGTGCCAGTAGTATTCGACAGGGGATATCCGGGGCCAACGTCCTGACTTTC. The variable domain in full, with the rest retrieved from reference TRBV19 and TRBJ2-6, is DGGITQSPKYLFRKEGQNVTLSCEQNLNHDAMYWYRQDPGQGLRLIYYSQIVNDFQKGDIAEGYSVSREKKESFPLTVTSAQKNPTAFYLCASSIRQGISGANVLTFGAGSRLTVL.

The chain joins TRBV11-2 to TRBJ2-2, with TRBD2 matching 7 bases. The CDR3 covers 14 residues. J was trimmed by 6 bases and V by 0 bases; bases with no gene match: 1. Germline assignment: CDR1 SGHAT and CDR2 FQNNGV. CDR3 coding DNA: TGTGCCAGCAGCTTAGAACGGGGGGCCGGGGAGCTGTTTTTT. Residues: CASSLERGAGELFF.

The chain uses TRBV2 and TRBJ2-2; TRBD1 is a possible D gene (6 bases). V was clipped by 3 bases and J by 1 base, with 12 bases between them. CDR1 is SNHLY and CDR2 is FYNNEI in the germline V gene. CDR3 length: 16 amino acids. In nucleotides, the CDR3 is TGTGCCAGCAGTGATCTGGGGGCGCGGAACACCGGGGAGCTGTTTTTT. Amino acids: CASSDLGARNTGELFF. Complete variable domain (other parts from reference TRBV2 and TRBJ2-2): EPEVTQTPSHQVTQMGQEVILRCVPISNHLYFYWYRQILGQKVEFLVSFYNNEISEKSEIFDDQFSVERPDGSNFTLKIRSTKLEDSAMYFCASSDLGARNTGELFFGEGSRLTVL.

This chain uses TRBV7-9 with TRBJ1-2, with TRBD1 matching 7 bases. Germline-derived CDR1 and CDR2 are SEHNR and FQNEAQ (reference sequence). V gave up 5 bases and J gave up 8 bases; unmatched junction bases: 11. The CDR3 extends over 14 amino acids. The chain's CDR3 is CASSNFRDRGGYTF. The CDR3 coding sequence is TGTGCCAGCAGCAATTTCCGGGACAGAGGCGGCTACACCTTC.

This chain connects TRBV11-2 to TRBJ2-3; possibly TRBD2 for D (6 bases). Germline V lookup: CDR1 SGHAT, CDR2 FQNNGV. This CDR3 has 14 amino acids. With 3 bases removed from V and 5 bases from J, the gap between germline ends came to 12 bases. The CDR3 loop reads CASSFRRAEDTQYF. The CDR3 DNA is TGTGCCAGCAGCTTCCGGAGGGCCGAAGATACGCAGTATTTT.

V is TRBV14 and J is TRBJ1-1; D is possibly TRBD1 (6 bases). V dropped 8 bases and J dropped 1 base, with 14 bases sitting between them. CDR3 length: 14 residues. CDR1 SGHDN and CDR2 FVKESK come from the germline V gene. The CDR3 DNA is TGTGCCAGCTCCCAGGGGTGGACGAACACTGAAGCTTTCTTT. As protein: CASSQGWTNTEAFF.

This chain uses TRBV10-3 with TRBJ1-2; unclear D gene. V dropped 2 bases and J dropped 7 bases, with 17 bases sitting between them. From germline, CDR1 is ENHRY and CDR2 SYGVKD. The CDR3 is 15 amino acids. The CDR3 nucleotides read TGTGCCATCAGTGAGGAGGGTTTCGGTTTGGGTGGCTACACCTTC. This sequence encodes CAISEEGFGLGGYTF.

The chain uses TRBV21-1 and TRBJ1-1. TRBV21-1 is described as a pseudogene. This CDR3 spans 15 amino acids. The CDR3 nucleotides are TGTGCCAGCAGCAAAGGAGGAGAGGCGAACACTGAAGCTTTCTTT. Its protein product is CASSKGGEANTEAFF.

The chain carries TRBV14 and TRBJ1-3; D uncertain. This CDR3 is 13 amino acids long. V was clipped by 2 bases and J by 4 bases, with 6 bases between them. The germline CDR1 and CDR2 sequences are SGHDN and FVKESK. The CDR3 loop reads CASSQTGGNTIYF. CDR3 bases: TGTGCCAGCAGCCAAACGGGAGGAAACACCATATATTTT.

This sequence joins TRBV5-8 and TRBJ1-5; 7 nucleotides agree with TRBD1. The V gene end was trimmed by 7 bases and the J gene end by 7 bases; junction bases not matched to a gene: 11. This CDR3 has 14 residues. CDR1 and CDR2 (germline): SGHTS, YDEGEE. CDR3 sequence (DNA): TGTGCCAGCGGGCCGGGACAGCATATACAGCCCCAGCATTTT. This sequence encodes CASGPGQHIQPQHF.

Here the CDR3 DNA reads TGTGCCAGCATGAACAGAGTCCTCTATGGCTACACCTTC. Residues: CASMNRVLYGYTF. This chain connects TRBV6-5 to TRBJ1-2, with unresolved D. The CDR3 is 13 amino acids. The ends were cut back, 7 bases at V and 4 bases at J, with 13 bases in the middle. CDR1 is MNHEY, CDR2 SVGAGI, per germline.

The J gene is TRBJ1-6, the V gene TRBV7-9; D ambiguous. Germline V CDR1 and CDR2: SEHNR, FQNEAQ (reference sequence). Trimming took 5 bases from V and 8 from J, leaving 16 bases between them. The CDR3 consists of 15 residues. The CDR3 nucleotides are TGTGCCAGCAGCCCCCGGCCCACACGGGATTCACCCCTCCACTTT. Residues: CASSPRPTRDSPLHF.

This sequence joins TRBV7-2 and TRBJ1-6; 7 bases match TRBD1. CDR1 and CDR2 (germline): SGHTA, FQGNSA. Unmatched junction bases numbered 9, after V lost 5 bases and J lost 5 bases. This CDR3 is 16 amino acids long. In DNA, the CDR3 is TGTGCCAGCAGCCGTCAAAGACAGGGCCATAATTCACCCCTCCACTTT. Translated: CASSRQRQGHNSPLHF.

This clone was counted once. The V and J genes are TRBV15 and TRBJ2-7, with 10 positions matching TRBD1. CDR3 length: 15 amino acids. V shed 1 base and J 4 bases; nucleotides not matched to a gene: 4. Germline values: CDR1 LNHNV, CDR2 YYDKDF (reference sequence). The CDR3 is CATSRGQGAFYEQYF. Written as DNA, the CDR3 is TGTGCCACCAGCAGAGGACAGGGGGCCTTTTACGAGCAGTACTTC.

The rearrangement joins TRBV4-2 to TRBJ2-7, with TRBD2 identical over 7 bases. The CDR3 runs 16 residues. With 0 bases clipped from V and 3 bases from J, the junction kept 8 bases outside the gene matches. Germline CDR1 and CDR2: LGHNA and YNFKEQ. This chain's CDR3 is CASSQDFRGDGYEQYF. The CDR3 DNA follows: TGTGCCAGCAGCCAAGATTTTCGGGGGGACGGCTACGAGCAGTACTTC.

This sequence joins TRBV6-2 or TRBV6-3 and TRBJ2-1, with 8 bases that match TRBD2. Germline V CDR1 and CDR2: MNHEY, SVGEGT. V lost 4 bases, J lost 9 bases, and 17 bases stayed unmatched. The CDR3 length is 17 residues. The CDR3 protein is CASSSREERETGFEQFF. Here the CDR3 DNA reads TGTGCCAGCAGTTCCCGCGAGGAGCGGGAGACTGGATTTGAGCAGTTCTTC.

The CDR3 bases are TGTGCCAGCAGCACGGTCACCAGCCAGGCCGGGGAGCTGTTTTTT. It translates to CASSTVTSQAGELFF. The gene calls are TRBV9 and TRBJ2-2; D call uncertain. The CDR3 extends over 15 amino acids. Germline assignment: CDR1 SGDLS and CDR2 YYNGEE. Trimming took off 4 bases at V and 6 bases at J, with 16 bases between the two ends.

V is TRBV7-2 and J is TRBJ1-2; TRBD1 agrees at 10 bases. This CDR3 has 15 amino acids. The junction had 4 bases not matched to a gene; V was cut back by 3 bases and J by 3 bases. Germline CDR1 and CDR2: SGHTA and FQGNSA. The CDR3 here is CASSFGTGVDYGYTF. The DNA for the CDR3 is TGTGCCAGCAGCTTTGGGACAGGGGTGGACTATGGCTACACCTTC.

The CDR3 DNA is TGTGCCAGCAGTCAGGGGAACAATCAGCCCCAGCATTTT. It codes for CASSQGNNQPQHF. The chain joins TRBV6-5 to TRBJ1-5; tentative D call: TRBD1 (6 bases). Trimming removed 5 bases from V and 3 bases from J, with 8 bases in between. This CDR3 comprises 13 residues. Looked up from germline, CDR1 is MNHEY and CDR2 is SVGAGI.

CDR3 nucleotide sequence: TGCGCCAGCAGCCTCCAGGGGGCCCTTCAAGAGACCCAGTACTTC. Its translation is CASSLQGALQETQYF. The chain carries TRBV5-1 and TRBJ2-5; TRBD1 matches at 8 bases. Germline trimming cut 4 bases from V and 2 bases from J; bases unmatched to any gene: 7. Germline V CDR1 and CDR2: SGHRS, YFSETQ. The CDR3 has 15 residues.

V is TRBV11-2 and J is TRBJ2-3; 11 nucleotides line up with TRBD2. The trim removed 3 bases at V and 5 bases at J, leaving 10 bases unmatched. Germline loops: CDR1 SGHAT, CDR2 FQNNGV. The length of the CDR3 is 17 residues. The CDR3 loop reads CASSFPDLAGGGDTQYF. CDR3 sequence (DNA): TGTGCCAGCAGCTTCCCTGACTTAGCGGGAGGGGGAGATACGCAGTATTTT.

The gene calls are TRBV6-6 and TRBJ2-1; TRBD2 agrees at 8 bases. CDR1 and CDR2 (germline): MNHNY, SVGAGI (reference sequence). Trimming cost V 6 bases and J 0 bases; bases outside gene matches: 7. The CDR3 loop spans 16 amino acids. DNA for the CDR3: TGTGCCAGCAGCAACCCTAGCGGGCTCTCCTACAATGAGCAGTTCTTC. The encoded protein is CASSNPSGLSYNEQFF.